Many counts were recorded for the clone carrying this TCR beta chain. Its antigen remains unidentified. CDR1 is MDHEN and CDR2 is SYDVKM in the germline V gene. This CDR3 has 13 residues. Trimming pared 6 bases from V and 2 bases from J, leaving 11 bases between. These data originate in a study of T-cell reconstitution after alpha-beta-depleted transplantation in children. Study-wide points: Reported findings indicate that, about two months after transplant, alpha-beta T cells came from several hundred expanded clones, which were derived from non-depleted graft cells. There were some patients whose high TCRbeta diversity at day 60 came from surviving recipient T cells and thymic progenitors. Among T cells one year after transplant, newly produced cells accounted for most counts and diversity.

Preparation of the TCRbeta library was carried out with unique molecular identifiers. TCRdb analysed the PCR reads with MiXCR anew, one entry per CDR3 protein. This repertoire shows about 110,000 distinct CDR3 sequences, 5% to 7% found once; its top ten account for more than 20%. This chain joins TRBV28 and TRBJ2-7; D is perhaps TRBD1 or TRBD2 (5 bases each). The sample was PBMCs, mostly from graft donor cells, taken 360 days after TCRalphabeta/CD19-depleted stem cell transplant. The sequence derives from a male patient between 2 and 10 years old who had a stem cell transplant for acute lymphoblastic leukemia, so the T cells may come from the graft donor. The CDR3 reads CASSRDGPYEQYF. The CDR3 DNA follows: TGTGCCAGCAGCCGGGACGGTCCCTACGAGCAGTACTTC.